Sequencing of this TCR beta chain was carried out in a study of human T cells and chemical hapten exposure. Individual cDNA molecules each carried unique molecular identifiers attached by the library. Per the study methods: Just over 95,000 TCRs per sample was the median, with a range of roughly 23,224 to 750,000. TCRdb fed the 5' RACE reads into MiXCR, producing one record per CDR3 protein. V and J calls and clone size were set by TCRdb, not the authors. This table has 81,000 or so distinct CDR3 sequences, about 8.4% appearing once. The template was total RNA from unfractionated whole blood. CDR3 length equals 13 residues. Trimming shortened V by 3 bases and J by 6 bases, and 11 bases separated the two germline ends. Germline CDR1 and CDR2: ENHRY and SYGVKD. This clonotype was seen only a few times. Its antigen is not identified. Study-level points and caveats: No shift was seen in TCRs above 1 in 1000 frequency with DPC sensitization.

The chain is built from TRBV10-3 and TRBJ1-1; tentatively, D is TRBD1 (5 bases). The sequence was obtained from a male donor in good health. CDR3 sequence reads: CAISEARGPEAFF. The CDR3 coding sequence is TGTGCCATCAGTGAAGCACGGGGCCCTGAAGCTTTCTTT.